These 15 T cell receptor beta chains were sequenced from one sample in a study of T cells after posttransplantation cyclophosphamide. Using immunoSEQ multiplex PCR, the repertoire was profiled, and TCRdb retains in-frame clones only, with some absent. The table has around 17,000 clones, around 94% seen once; the top ten hold 0.45% to 0.65%. Treatment was busulfan-fludarabine conditioning, a marrow graft, and cyclophosphamide on days +3 and +4. Sequencing used CD4+ T cells sorted from blood, obtained after allogeneic stem cell transplant with posttransplant cyclophosphamide. The receptor set was obtained from a male patient aged 60 to 75 who received an allogeneic stem cell transplant from a related donor and was CMV-positive. The graft donor may account for some of the T cells.

The CDR3 coding sequence is TGTGCCAGCAGCTTGGATACAGATGAGCAGTTCTTC. This encodes CASSLDTDEQFF. This chain connects TRBV5-4 to TRBJ2-1, with D unclear. Trimming pared 0 bases from V and 8 bases from J, leaving 6 bases between. This CDR3 spans 12 amino acids. Germline-derived CDR1 and CDR2 are SGHNT and YYREEE (reference sequence).

This CDR3 is CASSVAGGQGQPQHF. The CDR3 coding sequence is TGCGCCAGCAGTGTTGCCGGGGGACAGGGTCAGCCCCAGCATTTT. The J gene is TRBJ1-5, the V gene TRBV10-1; 9 positions match TRBD1. Per the germline V gene, CDR1 is WNHNN and CDR2 is SYGVQD (reference sequence). This CDR3 is built from 15 residues. Germline trimming cut 4 bases from V and 6 bases from J; bases unmatched to any gene: 7.

This chain joins TRBV5-1 and TRBJ2-1, with 9 positions matching TRBD1. With V trimmed by 3 bases and J by 0 bases, 13 bases remained unmatched. The CDR3 spans 19 residues. In germline, CDR1 is SGHRS, CDR2 YFSETQ. DNA for the CDR3: TGCGCCAGCAGCTCCCCCCCGGGACAGGGTCTTCTCTCCTACAATGAGCAGTTCTTC. Amino acid sequence: CASSSPPGQGLLSYNEQFF.

The chain is built from TRBV12-5 and TRBJ1-1; 9 bases line up with TRBD1. The trim removed 2 bases at V and 5 bases at J, leaving 9 bases unmatched. The CDR3 has 16 residues. Germline V gives CDR1 LGHNT, CDR2 FRNRAP. In DNA form, the CDR3 reads TGTGCTAGTGGTTTGACTCCCGGGACAGGGATTACTGAAGCTTTCTTT. Residues: CASGLTPGTGITEAFF.

This rearrangement joins TRBV11-3 to TRBJ2-3, with D perhaps TRBD2 (7 bases). Trimming shortened V by 4 bases and J by 4 bases, and 18 bases separated the two germline ends. The CDR3 spans 16 residues. From germline, CDR1 is SGHNT and CDR2 YENEEA. CDR3 DNA sequence: TGTGCCAGCAGCTCAGGTGGCGGGGGCGGACCAGATACGCAGTATTTT. It codes for CASSSGGGGGPDTQYF.

This chain connects TRBV29-1 to TRBJ1-2; TRBD1 might be the D (6 bases). V lost 6 bases and J 8 bases, leaving 16 bases between the germline ends. CDR1 is SQVTM and CDR2 is ANQGSEA in the germline V gene. This CDR3 has 12 residues. CDR3 nucleotides: TGCAGCGTCCTGCCCCGTACAGGGGGCTACACCTTC. As protein: CSVLPRTGGYTF.

The chain employs TRBV6-5 and TRBJ1-4, with D tentatively TRBD1 (6 bases). The CDR3 length is 13 residues. The germline CDR1 and CDR2 sequences are MNHEY and SVGAGI. V was trimmed by 2 bases and J by 8 bases, leaving 9 bases between them. CDR3 residues: CASSYTGREKLFF. The CDR3 DNA follows: TGTGCCAGCAGTTACACAGGGCGCGAAAAACTGTTTTTT.

About this clone: The junction departs from the called germline gene at one end, perhaps through a read error. Other DNA sequences in the same sample also yield this CDR3. The genes are TRBV6-1 and TRBJ2-2, with TRBD1 matching over 10 bases. Germline V gives CDR1 MNHNS, CDR2 SASEGT. The CDR3 runs to 14 residues. The CDR3 bases are TGTGCCCTCTCCGGGACAGGGGTGTCCGGGGAGCTGTTCTTT. It is translated as CALSGTGVSGELFF.

The rearrangement joins TRBV19 to TRBJ1-1; tentative D call: TRBD1 (6 bases). Germline V gives CDR1 LNHDA, CDR2 SQIVND (reference sequence). The CDR3 has 17 amino acids. Trimming removed 9 bases from V and 3 bases from J, with 26 bases in between. CDR3 sequence: CASHSQKGGNRDTEAFF. DNA for the CDR3: TGTGCCAGCCATTCGCAAAAAGGGGGAAACAGAGACACTGAAGCTTTCTTT.

This sequence joins TRBV11-3 and TRBJ1-1; 9 bases line up with TRBD1. Trimming cost V 4 bases and J 6 bases; bases outside gene matches: 9. Germline CDR1 and CDR2: SGHNT and YENEEA. The CDR3 is 15 amino acids. CDR3 sequence reads: CASSSGQGGFAEAFF. The DNA for the CDR3 is TGTGCCAGCAGCTCGGGACAGGGCGGTTTCGCTGAAGCTTTCTTT. Full variable domain (rest looked up from reference TRBV11-3 and TRBJ1-1): EAGVVQSPRYKIIEKKQPVAFWCNPISGHNTLYWYLQNLGQGPELLIRYENEEAVDDSQLPKDRFSAERLKGVDSTLKIQPAELGDSAVYLCASSSGQGGFAEAFFGQGTRLTVV.

The chain links TRBV5-1 to TRBJ2-3, with TRBD2 identical over 9 bases. This CDR3 is 15 amino acids long. The V gene's germline CDR1 is SGHRS and CDR2 YFSETQ. V shed 0 bases and J 7 bases; nucleotides not matched to a gene: 6. The CDR3 reads CASSLAAGGQNTQYF. The CDR3 DNA reads as TGCGCCAGCAGCTTGGCCGCGGGGGGGCAAAATACGCAGTATTTT.

This chain connects TRBV6-1 to TRBJ1-2; D possibly corresponds to TRBD1 (5 bases). The length of the CDR3 is 14 residues. CDR1 and CDR2 (germline): MNHNS, SASEGT. Between the trimmed V and J ends, which lost 2 bases and 2 bases, there was a span of 9 bases. This CDR3 reads CASSEYPGNYGYTF. Here the CDR3 DNA reads TGTGCCAGCAGTGAATATCCAGGGAACTATGGCTACACCTTC.

The chain employs TRBV7-2 and TRBJ2-1, with D unresolved. Looked up from germline, CDR1 is SGHTA and CDR2 is FQGNSA. V gave up 5 bases and J gave up 9 bases, with 8 bases separating them. There are 11 residues in the CDR3. This CDR3 reads CASSTSLEQFF. The CDR3 DNA follows: TGTGCCAGCAGCACGAGCCTTGAGCAGTTCTTC.

CDR3 coding DNA: TGTGCCAGCAGCCGAGGGGGGGGGACGGGGGAGACCCAGTACTTC. Its protein product is CASSRGGGTGETQYF. The chain recombines TRBV5-4 with TRBJ2-5; a possible D gene is TRBD2 (7 bases). CDR1 and CDR2 (germline): SGHNT, YYREEE (reference sequence). The CDR3 is 15 amino acids. V was cut by 4 bases and J by 5 bases, with 18 bases left in between. Together with reference TRBV5-4 and TRBJ2-5, the CDR3 gives the full variable domain: ETGVTQSPTHLIKTRGQQVTLRCSSQSGHNTVSWYQQALGQGPQFIFQYYREEENGRGNFPPRFSGLQFPNYSSELNVNALELDDSALYLCASSRGGGTGETQYFGPGTRLLVL.

The CDR3 here is CASSLVAGGNNEQFF. CDR3 DNA: TGCGCCAGCAGCTTGGTGGCGGGGGGGAACAATGAGCAGTTCTTC. V and J are TRBV5-1 and TRBJ2-1; TRBD2 matches 9 bases. Germline values: CDR1 SGHRS, CDR2 YFSETQ. V trimming: 0 bases; J trimming: 5 bases; junction bases outside the gene matches: 3. The CDR3 is made up of 15 amino acids.